In this sample, the clone carrying this TCR beta chain turned up a few times. The same CDR3 also results from other DNA sequences found in this sample. These data come from a study of control samples from healthy donors and cancer patients. This CDR3 region has 16 residues. Germline CDR1 SGHTA, CDR2 FQGTGA. V shed 4 bases and J 5 bases; nucleotides not matched to a gene: 2. The table came from immunoSEQ multiplex PCR; TCRdb's copy has only in-frame clones and leaves some out. The sample shows more than 110,000 clones, approximately 90% of them seen only once. The receptor comes from a woman in her 30s in good health. The chain combines TRBV7-3 with TRBJ2-2, with 15 bases aligning to TRBD2. The sequenced sample consisted of blood. CDR3 amino acids: CASSSGLAGGTGELFF. Here the CDR3 DNA reads TGTGCCAGCAGCTCTGGACTAGCGGGAGGGACCGGGGAGCTGTTTTTT.